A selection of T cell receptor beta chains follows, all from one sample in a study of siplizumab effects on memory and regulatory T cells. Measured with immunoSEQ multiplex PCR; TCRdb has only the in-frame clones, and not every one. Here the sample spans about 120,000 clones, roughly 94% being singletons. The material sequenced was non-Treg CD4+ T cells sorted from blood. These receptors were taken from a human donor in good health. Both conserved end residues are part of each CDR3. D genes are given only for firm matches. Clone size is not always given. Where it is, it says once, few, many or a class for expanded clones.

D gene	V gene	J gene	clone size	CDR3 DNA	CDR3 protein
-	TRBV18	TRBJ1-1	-	TGTGCCAGCTCACCTTCGACAGAGACGAACACTGAAGCTTTCTTT	CASSPSTETNTEAFF
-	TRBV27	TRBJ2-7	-	TGTGCCAGCAGCTACGACGGGTCCCATTACTACGAGCAGTACTTC	CASSYDGSHYYEQYF
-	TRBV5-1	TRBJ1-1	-	TGCGCCAGCAGCCCCGCGGTGGTCACTGAAGCTTTCTTT	CASSPAVVTEAFF
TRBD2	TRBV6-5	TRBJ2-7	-	TGTGCCAGCAGTTCCCTAGCGGGGGTATCCTACGAGCAGTACTTC	CASSSLAGVSYEQYF
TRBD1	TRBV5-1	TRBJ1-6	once	TGCGCCAGCAGCCCGGGACAGGGTCTTTCACCCCTCCACTTT	CASSPGQGLSPLHF
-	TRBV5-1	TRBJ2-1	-	TGCGCCAGCGGTCTTGGCACGGTTTACAATGAGCAGTTCTTC	CASGLGTVYNEQFF
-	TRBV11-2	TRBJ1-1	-	TGTGCCAGCAGCTCCGCCCGACCTGGGGCTATTAGGGACACTGAAGCTTTCTTT	CASSSARPGAIRDTEAFF
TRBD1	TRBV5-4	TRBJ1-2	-	TGTGCCAGCAGCTTGATGCCGGGACAGGCTTATGGCTACACCTTC	CASSLMPGQAYGYTF
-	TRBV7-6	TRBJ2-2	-	TGTGCCAGCAGCCCCCGGGCAGGTCGTGGCACCGGGGAGCTGTTTTTT	CASSPRAGRGTGELFF
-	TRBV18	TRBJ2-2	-	TGTGCCAGCTCACCTATCGTCTCCGGGGAGCTGTTTTTT	CASSPIVSGELFF
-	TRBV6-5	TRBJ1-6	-	TGTGCCAGCAGTTACGTCCGAGACAGAAATTCACCCCTCCACTTT	CASSYVRDRNSPLHF
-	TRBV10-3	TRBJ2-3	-	TGTGCCATCAGTCAAATCGGCACAGATACGCAGTATTTT	CAISQIGTDTQYF
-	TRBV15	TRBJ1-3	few	TGTGCCACCAGCAGAGATGGCAGATCTGGAAACACCATATATTTT	CATSRDGRSGNTIYF
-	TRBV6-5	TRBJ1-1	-	TGTGCCAGCAGTTACTCGACGGGGGCGGTGAACACTGAAGCTTTCTTT	CASSYSTGAVNTEAFF
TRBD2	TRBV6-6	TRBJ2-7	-	TGTGCCAGCAGTTCACACAATAGCGGGGCTCCTTACGAGCAGTACTTC	CASSSHNSGAPYEQYF
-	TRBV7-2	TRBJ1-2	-	TGTGCCAGCAGCTTAGATGGGGGGGCCGGGGGCTACACCTTC	CASSLDGGAGGYTF
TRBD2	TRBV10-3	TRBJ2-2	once	TGTGCCATCAGTGTGGCTAGCGGGGGGGCTAGGACCGGGGAGCTGTTTTTT	CAISVASGGARTGELFF